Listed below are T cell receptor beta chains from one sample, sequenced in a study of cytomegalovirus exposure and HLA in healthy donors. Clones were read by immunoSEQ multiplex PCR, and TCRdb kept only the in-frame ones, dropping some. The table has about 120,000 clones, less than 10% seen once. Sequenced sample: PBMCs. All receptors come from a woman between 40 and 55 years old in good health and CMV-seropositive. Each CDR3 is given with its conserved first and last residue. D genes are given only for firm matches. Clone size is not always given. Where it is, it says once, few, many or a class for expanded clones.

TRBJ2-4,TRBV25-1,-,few,CASSVPGKNIQYF,TGTGCCAGCAGTGTTCCAGGAAAAAACATTCAGTACTTC
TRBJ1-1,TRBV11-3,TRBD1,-,CASRKDRDAEAFF,TGTGCCAGCAGGAAGGACAGGGACGCTGAAGCTTTCTTT
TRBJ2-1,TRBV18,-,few,CASSPRLEAMIF,TGTGCCAGCTCACCCCGCCTTGAGGCTATGATCTTC
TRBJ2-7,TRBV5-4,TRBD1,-,CASSFSGQQVYEQYF,TGTGCCAGCAGCTTCTCGGGACAGCAGGTCTACGAGCAGTACTTC
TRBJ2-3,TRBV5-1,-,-,CASSLVGSSTDTQYF,TGCGCCAGCAGCTTGGTTGGCAGTAGCACAGATACGCAGTATTTT
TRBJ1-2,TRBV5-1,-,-,CASRGDNAGYGYTF,TGCGCCAGCAGGGGAGACAATGCTGGCTATGGCTACACCTTC
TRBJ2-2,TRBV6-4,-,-,CASSDLVGAGELFF,TGTGCCAGCAGTGACTTGGTGGGAGCCGGGGAGCTGTTTTTT
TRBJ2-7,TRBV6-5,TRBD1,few,CASRGTGVEQYF,TGTGCCAGCAGGGGGACAGGGGTCGAGCAGTACTTC
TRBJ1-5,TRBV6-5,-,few,CASSHTRGNQPQHF,TGTGCCAGCAGTCATACCAGGGGAAATCAGCCCCAGCATTTT
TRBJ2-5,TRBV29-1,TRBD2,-,CSVERLAGETQYF,TGCAGCGTTGAGAGACTAGCCGGAGAGACCCAGTACTTC
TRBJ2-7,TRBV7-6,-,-,CASSSTFSPPSEQYF,TGTGCCAGCAGCTCGACATTTTCACCACCGAGCGAGCAGTACTTC
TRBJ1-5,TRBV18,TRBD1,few,CASSRGTGDSNQPQHF,TGTGCCAGCTCACGGGGGACAGGGGATAGCAATCAGCCCCAGCATTTT
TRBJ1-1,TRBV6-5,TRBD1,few,CASSYAQGAEAFF,TGTGCCAGCAGTTACGCACAGGGGGCCGAGGCTTTCTTT
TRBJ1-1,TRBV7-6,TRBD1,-,CASSARQGLTEAFF,TGTGCCAGCAGCGCCAGACAGGGGCTCACTGAAGCTTTCTTT
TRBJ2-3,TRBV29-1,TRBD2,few,CSVESSGGTDTQYF,TGCAGCGTTGAATCCAGCGGGGGCACAGATACGCAGTATTTT
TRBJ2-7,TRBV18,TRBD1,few,CASSPRTGDEQYF,TGTGCCAGCTCACCTAGGACAGGGGACGAGCAGTACTTC
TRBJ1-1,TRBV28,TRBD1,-,CASRHRDRVNTEAFF,TGTGCCAGCAGGCACCGGGACAGGGTGAACACTGAAGCTTTCTTT
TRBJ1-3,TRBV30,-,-,CAWSPSGEPSGNTIYF,TGTGCCTGGAGTCCCTCCGGGGAACCATCTGGAAACACCATATATTTT
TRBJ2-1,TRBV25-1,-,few,CASSEWDRGAGDEQFF,TGTGCCAGCAGTGAATGGGATAGGGGTGCAGGGGATGAGCAGTTCTTC